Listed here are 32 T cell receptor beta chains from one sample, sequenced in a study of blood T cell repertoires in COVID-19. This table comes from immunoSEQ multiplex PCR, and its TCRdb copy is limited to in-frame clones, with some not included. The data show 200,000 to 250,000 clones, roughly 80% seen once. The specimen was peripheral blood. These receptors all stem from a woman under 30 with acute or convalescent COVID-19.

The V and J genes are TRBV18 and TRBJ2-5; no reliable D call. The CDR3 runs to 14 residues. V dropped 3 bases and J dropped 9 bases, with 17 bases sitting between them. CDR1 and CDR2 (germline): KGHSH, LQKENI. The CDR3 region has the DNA TGTGCCAGCTCACCGGCAGGTGACCCAATGTCCCAGTACTTC. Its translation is CASSPAGDPMSQYF.

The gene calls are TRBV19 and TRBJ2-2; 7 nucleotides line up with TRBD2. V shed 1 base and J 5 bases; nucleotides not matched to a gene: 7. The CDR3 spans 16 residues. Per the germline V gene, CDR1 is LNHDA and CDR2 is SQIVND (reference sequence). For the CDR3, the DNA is TGTGCCAGTAGTATAGGGCGGGAGATGGGGACCGGGGAGCTGTTTTTT. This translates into CASSIGREMGTGELFF.

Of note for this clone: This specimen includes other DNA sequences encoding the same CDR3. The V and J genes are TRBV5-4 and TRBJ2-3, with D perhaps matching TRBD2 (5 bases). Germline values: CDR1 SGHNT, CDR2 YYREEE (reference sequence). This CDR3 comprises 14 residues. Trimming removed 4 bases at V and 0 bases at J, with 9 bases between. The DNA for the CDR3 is TGTGCCAGCAGCCGGAGCGGTAGCACAGATACGCAGTATTTT. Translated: CASSRSGSTDTQYF.

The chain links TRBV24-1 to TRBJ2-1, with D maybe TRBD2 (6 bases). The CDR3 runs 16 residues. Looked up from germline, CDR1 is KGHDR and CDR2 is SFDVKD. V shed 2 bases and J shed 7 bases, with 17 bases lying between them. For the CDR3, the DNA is TGTGCCACCAGTGATTCGGTGACCGCGGGACGGAATGAGCAGTTCTTC. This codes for CATSDSVTAGRNEQFF.

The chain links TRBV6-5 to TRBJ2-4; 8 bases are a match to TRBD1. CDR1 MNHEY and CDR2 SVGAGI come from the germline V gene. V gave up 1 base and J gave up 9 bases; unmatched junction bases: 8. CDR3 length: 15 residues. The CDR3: CASSYWTGKGSIQYF. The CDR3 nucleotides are TGTGCCAGCAGTTACTGGACAGGGAAGGGGAGCATTCAGTACTTC.

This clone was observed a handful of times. CDR3 sequence (DNA): TGTGCCAGCAGCGTAGGAGAGGGTTTCATAGATGAGCAGTTCTTC. It yields the protein CASSVGEGFIDEQFF. The chain employs TRBV9 and TRBJ2-1; perhaps TRBD2 as D (5 bases). Germline CDR1 and CDR2: SGDLS and YYNGEE. The CDR3 loop spans 15 amino acids. V was trimmed by 0 bases and J by 8 bases, leaving 15 bases between them.

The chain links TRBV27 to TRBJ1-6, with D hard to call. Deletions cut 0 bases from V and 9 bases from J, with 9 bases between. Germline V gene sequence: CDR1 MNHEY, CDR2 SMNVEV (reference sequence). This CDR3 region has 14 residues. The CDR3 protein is CASSLSSRGSPLHF. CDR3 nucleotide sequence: TGTGCCAGCAGTTTATCGTCGCGTGGTTCACCCCTCCACTTT.

The CDR3 region has the DNA TGTGCCAGCGCCCAGGACAGGGGTATACAGTTCTTC. Translation gives CASAQDRGIQFF. The chain is built from TRBV12-3 or TRBV12-4 and TRBJ2-1; TRBD1 matches 9 bases. The V segment lost 8 bases and the J segment 13 bases; nucleotides outside the gene matches: 9. CDR3 length: 12 residues.

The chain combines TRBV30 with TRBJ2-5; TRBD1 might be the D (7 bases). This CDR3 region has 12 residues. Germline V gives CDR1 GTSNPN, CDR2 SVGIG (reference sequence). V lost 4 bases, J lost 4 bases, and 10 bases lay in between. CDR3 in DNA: TGTGCCTGGATTCAGGGGGGAGAGACCCAGTACTTC. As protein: CAWIQGGETQYF.

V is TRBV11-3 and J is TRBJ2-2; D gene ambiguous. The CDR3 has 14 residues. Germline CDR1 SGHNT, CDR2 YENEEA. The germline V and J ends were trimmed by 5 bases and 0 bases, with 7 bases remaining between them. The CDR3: CASSNSPNTGELFF. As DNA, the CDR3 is TGTGCCAGCAGCAATAGCCCGAACACCGGGGAGCTGTTTTTT.

CDR3 residues: CASSFAETSPYEQYF. Written as DNA, the CDR3 is TGCGCCAGCAGCTTCGCCGAGACTAGCCCCTACGAGCAGTACTTC. V usage is TRBV4-1 and J usage is TRBJ2-7; 7 bases are shared with TRBD2. J lost 2 bases, V lost 5 bases, and 9 bases had no gene match. CDR3 length: 15 amino acids. Germline CDR1 and CDR2: MGHRA and YSYEKL.

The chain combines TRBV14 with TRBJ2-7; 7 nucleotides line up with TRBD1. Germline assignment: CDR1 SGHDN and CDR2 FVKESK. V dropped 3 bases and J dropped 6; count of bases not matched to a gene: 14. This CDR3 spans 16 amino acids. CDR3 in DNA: TGTGCCAGCAGCCATACTTTGAACAGGGGTAAGGGCGAGCAGTACTTC. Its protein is CASSHTLNRGKGEQYF.

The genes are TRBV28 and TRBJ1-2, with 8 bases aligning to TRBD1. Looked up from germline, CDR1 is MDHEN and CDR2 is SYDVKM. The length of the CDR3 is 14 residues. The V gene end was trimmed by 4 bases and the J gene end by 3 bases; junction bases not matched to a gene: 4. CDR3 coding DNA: TGTGCCAGCAGTTCAGGGGGCTGGGACTATGGCTACACCTTC. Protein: CASSSGGWDYGYTF.

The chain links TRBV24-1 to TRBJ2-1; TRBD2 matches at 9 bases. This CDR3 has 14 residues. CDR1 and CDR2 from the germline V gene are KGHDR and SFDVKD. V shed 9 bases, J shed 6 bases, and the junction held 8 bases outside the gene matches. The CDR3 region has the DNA TGTGCCACCCAGAGCGGGAGGCCTCCCAATGAGCAGTTCTTC. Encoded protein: CATQSGRPPNEQFF.

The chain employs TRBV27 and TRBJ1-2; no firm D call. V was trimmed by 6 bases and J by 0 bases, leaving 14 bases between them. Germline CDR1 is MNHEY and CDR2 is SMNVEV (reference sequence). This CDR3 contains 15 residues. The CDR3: CASRSGGKANYGYTF. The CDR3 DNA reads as TGTGCCAGCAGGTCTGGCGGGAAAGCTAACTATGGCTACACCTTC.

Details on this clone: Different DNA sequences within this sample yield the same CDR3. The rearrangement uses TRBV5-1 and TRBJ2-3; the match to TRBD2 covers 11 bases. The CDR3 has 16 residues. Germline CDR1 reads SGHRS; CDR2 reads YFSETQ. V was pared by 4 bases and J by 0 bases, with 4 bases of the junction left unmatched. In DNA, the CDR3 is TGCGCCAGCAGCCCGACTAGCGGGACTAGCACAGATACGCAGTATTTT. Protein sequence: CASSPTSGTSTDTQYF.

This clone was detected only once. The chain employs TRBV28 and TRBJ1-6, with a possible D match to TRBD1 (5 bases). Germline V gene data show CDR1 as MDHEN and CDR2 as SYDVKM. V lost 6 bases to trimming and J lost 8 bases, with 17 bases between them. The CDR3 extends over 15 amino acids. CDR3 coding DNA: TGTGCCAGCAGGCAAAACCCAGGGTCCGATTCACCCCTCCACTTT. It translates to CASRQNPGSDSPLHF.

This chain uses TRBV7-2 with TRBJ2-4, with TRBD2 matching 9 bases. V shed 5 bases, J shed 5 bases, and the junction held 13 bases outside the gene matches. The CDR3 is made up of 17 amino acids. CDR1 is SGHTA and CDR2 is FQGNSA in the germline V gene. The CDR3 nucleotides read TGTGCCAGCAGCCCGTACCCTAGCGGGATGGACCAAAACATTCAGTACTTC. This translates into CASSPYPSGMDQNIQYF.

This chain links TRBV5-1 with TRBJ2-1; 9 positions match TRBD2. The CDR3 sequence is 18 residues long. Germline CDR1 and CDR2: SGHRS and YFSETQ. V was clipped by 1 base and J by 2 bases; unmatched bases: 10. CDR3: CASSLRGVAGDAYNEQFF. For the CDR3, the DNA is TGCGCCAGCAGCTTGAGGGGAGTAGCGGGAGACGCCTACAATGAGCAGTTCTTC.

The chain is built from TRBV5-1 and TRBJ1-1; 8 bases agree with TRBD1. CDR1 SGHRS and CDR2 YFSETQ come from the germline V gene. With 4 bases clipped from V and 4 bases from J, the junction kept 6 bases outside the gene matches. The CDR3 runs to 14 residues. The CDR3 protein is CASSPRQGSTEAFF. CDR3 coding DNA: TGCGCCAGCAGCCCGAGACAGGGGAGCACTGAAGCTTTCTTT.

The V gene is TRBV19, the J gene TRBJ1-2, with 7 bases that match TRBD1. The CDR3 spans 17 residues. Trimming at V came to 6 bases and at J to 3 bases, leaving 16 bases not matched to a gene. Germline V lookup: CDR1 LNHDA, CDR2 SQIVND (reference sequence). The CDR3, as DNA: TGTGCCAGTAGGGGTTTGTGGACGACAGGGTTGGACTATGGCTACACCTTC. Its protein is CASRGLWTTGLDYGYTF.

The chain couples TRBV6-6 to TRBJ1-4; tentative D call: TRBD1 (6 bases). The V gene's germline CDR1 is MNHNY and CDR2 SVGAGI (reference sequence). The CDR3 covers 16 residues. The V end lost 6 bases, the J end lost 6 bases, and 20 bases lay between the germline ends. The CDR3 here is CASRPVDRSTDEKLFF. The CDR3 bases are TGTGCCAGCAGACCGGTCGACAGGTCGACCGATGAAAAACTGTTTTTT.

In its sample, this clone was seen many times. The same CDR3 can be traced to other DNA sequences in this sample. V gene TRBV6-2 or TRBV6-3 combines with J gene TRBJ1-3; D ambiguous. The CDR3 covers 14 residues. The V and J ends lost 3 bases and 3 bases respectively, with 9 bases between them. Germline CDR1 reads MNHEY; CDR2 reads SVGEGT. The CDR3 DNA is TGTGCCAGCAGTTATCGGGGTTTTGGAAACACCATATATTTT. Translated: CASSYRGFGNTIYF.

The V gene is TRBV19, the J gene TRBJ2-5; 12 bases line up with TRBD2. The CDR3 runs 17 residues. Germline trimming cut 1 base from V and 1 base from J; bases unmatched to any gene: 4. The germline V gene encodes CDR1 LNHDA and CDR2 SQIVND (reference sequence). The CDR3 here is CASSIGSSGRAQETQYF. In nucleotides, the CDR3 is TGTGCCAGTAGTATAGGTTCTAGCGGGAGGGCCCAAGAGACCCAGTACTTC.

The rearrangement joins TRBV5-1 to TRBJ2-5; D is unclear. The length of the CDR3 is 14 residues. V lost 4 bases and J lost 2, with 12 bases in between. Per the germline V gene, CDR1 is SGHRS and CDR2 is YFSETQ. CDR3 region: CASSVIGEQETQYF. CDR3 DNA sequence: TGCGCCAGCAGCGTCATAGGAGAGCAAGAGACCCAGTACTTC.

The CDR3 bases are TGTGCCAGCAGTTTACTATACAGGGGCCCGCAAGAGACCCAGTACTTC. Protein: CASSLLYRGPQETQYF. The chain joins TRBV28 to TRBJ2-5; 7 bases are a match to TRBD1. V shed 2 bases and J 2 bases; nucleotides not matched to a gene: 8. The germline V gene encodes CDR1 MDHEN and CDR2 SYDVKM. The CDR3 consists of 16 residues.

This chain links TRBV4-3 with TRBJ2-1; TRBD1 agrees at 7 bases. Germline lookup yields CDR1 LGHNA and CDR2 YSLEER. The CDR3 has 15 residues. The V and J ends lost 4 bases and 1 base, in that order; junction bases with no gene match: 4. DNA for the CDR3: TGCGCCAGCAGCCGTAGACAGGGTTCCTACAATGAGCAGTTCTTC. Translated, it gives CASSRRQGSYNEQFF.

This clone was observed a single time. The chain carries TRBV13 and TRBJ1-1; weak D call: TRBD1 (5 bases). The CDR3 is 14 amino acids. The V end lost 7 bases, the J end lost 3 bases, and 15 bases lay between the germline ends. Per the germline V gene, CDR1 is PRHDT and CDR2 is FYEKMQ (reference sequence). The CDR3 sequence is CASMFWGDHTEAFF. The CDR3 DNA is TGTGCCAGCATGTTTTGGGGCGATCACACTGAAGCTTTCTTT.

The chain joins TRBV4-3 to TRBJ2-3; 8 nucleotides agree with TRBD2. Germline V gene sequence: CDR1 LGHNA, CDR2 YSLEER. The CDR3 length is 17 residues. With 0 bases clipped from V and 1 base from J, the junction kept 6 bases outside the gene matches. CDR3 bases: TGCGCCAGCAGCCAAGATAGTCGAGCGGGAGGCACAGATACGCAGTATTTT. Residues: CASSQDSRAGGTDTQYF.

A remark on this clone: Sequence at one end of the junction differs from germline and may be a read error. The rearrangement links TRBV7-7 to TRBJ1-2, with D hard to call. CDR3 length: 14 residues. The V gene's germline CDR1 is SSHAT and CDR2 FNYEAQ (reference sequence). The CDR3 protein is CASSLERRTYGYTF. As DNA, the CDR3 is TGTGCTAGCAGCTTAGAAAGGAGAACATATGGCTACACCTTC.

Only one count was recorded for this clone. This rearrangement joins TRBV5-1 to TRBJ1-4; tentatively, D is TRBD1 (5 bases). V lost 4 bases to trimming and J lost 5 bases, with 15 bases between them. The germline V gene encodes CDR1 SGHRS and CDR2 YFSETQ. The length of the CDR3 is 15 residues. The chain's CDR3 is CASSGQGQQNEKLFF. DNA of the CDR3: TGCGCCAGCAGCGGTCAGGGCCAGCAAAATGAAAAACTGTTTTTT.

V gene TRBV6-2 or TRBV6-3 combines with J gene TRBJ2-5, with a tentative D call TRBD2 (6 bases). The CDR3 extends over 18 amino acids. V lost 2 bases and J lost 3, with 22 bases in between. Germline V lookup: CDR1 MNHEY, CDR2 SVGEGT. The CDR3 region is CASSYEVVKGGWKETQYF. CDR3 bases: TGTGCCAGCAGTTACGAGGTCGTTAAGGGAGGCTGGAAAGAGACCCAGTACTTC.